This TCR beta chain was recorded in a study of shared clonotypes between healthy human individuals. Broader study findings: Several donors shared approximately 5% of their naive CD4 clonotypes. Across subsets, estimated richness was generally greater for naive than for memory populations.

Naive CD8 isolation took CD45RO-negative cells positively selected for CCR7 and excluded terminally differentiated effector memory CD45RA+ cells. None of the donors, who were healthy HIV-negative adults, had recently had acute infections or vaccinations. The table came from immunoSEQ multiplex PCR; TCRdb's copy has only in-frame clones and leaves some out. This sample carries 650,000 to 800,000 clones, under 95% of them seen once, and the ten largest clones take about a quarter. Points on this clone: Its antigen is not identified. The sample carries other DNA sequences with the same CDR3.

CDR1 GTSNPN and CDR2 SVGIG come from the germline V gene (reference sequence). The CDR3 loop spans 13 amino acids. V was trimmed by 0 bases and J by 0 bases, leaving 3 bases between them. This TCR was sampled from a man younger than 45 in good health. The sequenced sample was naive CD8+ T cells sorted from blood. The J gene is TRBJ1-5, the V gene TRBV30; D gene ambiguous. CDR3 coding DNA: TGTGCCTGGAGTGTAGATAGCAATCAGCCCCAGCATTTT. Encoded protein: CAWSVDSNQPQHF.